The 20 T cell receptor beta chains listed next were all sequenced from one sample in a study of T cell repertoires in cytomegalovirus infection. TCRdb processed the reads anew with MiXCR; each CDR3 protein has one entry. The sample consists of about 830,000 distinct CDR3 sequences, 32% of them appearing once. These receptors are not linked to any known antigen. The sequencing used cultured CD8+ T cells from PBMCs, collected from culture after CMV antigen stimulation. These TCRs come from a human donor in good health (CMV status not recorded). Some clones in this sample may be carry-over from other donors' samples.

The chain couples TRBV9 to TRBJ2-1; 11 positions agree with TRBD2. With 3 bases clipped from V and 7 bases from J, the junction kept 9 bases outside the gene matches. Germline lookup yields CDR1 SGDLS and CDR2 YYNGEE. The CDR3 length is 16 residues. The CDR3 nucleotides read TGTGCCAGCAGCGATGACACTAGCGGGGGAGGGAATGAGCAGTTCTTC. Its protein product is CASSDDTSGGGNEQFF.

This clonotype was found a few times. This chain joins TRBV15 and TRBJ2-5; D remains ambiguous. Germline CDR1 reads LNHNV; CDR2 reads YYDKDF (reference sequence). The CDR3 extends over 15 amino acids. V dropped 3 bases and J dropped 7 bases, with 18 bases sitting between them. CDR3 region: CATSSDSGAWGTQYF. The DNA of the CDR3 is TGTGCCACCAGCAGCGATTCCGGTGCTTGGGGGACCCAGTACTTC.

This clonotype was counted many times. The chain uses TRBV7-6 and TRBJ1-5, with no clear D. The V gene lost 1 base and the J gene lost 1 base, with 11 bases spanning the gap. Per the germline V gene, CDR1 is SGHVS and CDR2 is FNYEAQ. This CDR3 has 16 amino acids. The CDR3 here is CASSLGTGGSNQPQHF. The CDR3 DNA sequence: TGTGCCAGCAGCTTAGGGACCGGAGGAAGCAATCAGCCCCAGCATTTT. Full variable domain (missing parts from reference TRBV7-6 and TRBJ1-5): GAGVSQSPRYKVTKRGQDVALRCDPISGHVSLYWYRQALGQGPEFLTYFNYEAQQDKSGLPNDRFSAERPEGSISTLTIQRTEQRDSAMYRCASSLGTGGSNQPQHFGDGTRLSIL.

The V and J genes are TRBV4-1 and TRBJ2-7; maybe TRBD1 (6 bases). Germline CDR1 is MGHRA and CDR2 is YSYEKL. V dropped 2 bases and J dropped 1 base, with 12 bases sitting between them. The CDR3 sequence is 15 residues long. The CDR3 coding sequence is TGCGCCAGCAGCCAACTACTTACAGGGTCCTACGAGCAGTACTTC. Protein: CASSQLLTGSYEQYF.

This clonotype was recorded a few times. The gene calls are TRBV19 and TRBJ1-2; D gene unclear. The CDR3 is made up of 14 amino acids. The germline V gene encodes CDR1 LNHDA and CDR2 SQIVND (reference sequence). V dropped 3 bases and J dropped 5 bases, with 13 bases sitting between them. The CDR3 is CASSMTGSIYGYTF. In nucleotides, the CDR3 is TGTGCCAGTAGTATGACGGGTTCTATATATGGCTACACCTTC.

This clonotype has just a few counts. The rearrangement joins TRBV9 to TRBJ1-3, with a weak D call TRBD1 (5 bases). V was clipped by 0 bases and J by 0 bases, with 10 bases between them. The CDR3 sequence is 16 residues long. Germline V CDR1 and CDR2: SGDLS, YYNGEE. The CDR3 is CASSVGSTASGNTIYF. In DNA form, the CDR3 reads TGTGCCAGCAGCGTAGGGTCGACAGCCTCTGGAAACACCATATATTTT.

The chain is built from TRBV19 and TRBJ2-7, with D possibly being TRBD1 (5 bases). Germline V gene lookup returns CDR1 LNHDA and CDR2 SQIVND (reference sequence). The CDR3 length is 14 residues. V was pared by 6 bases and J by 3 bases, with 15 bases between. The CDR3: CASSPPGYDYEQYF. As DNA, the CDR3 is TGTGCCAGTAGCCCACCAGGGTACGACTACGAGCAGTACTTC.

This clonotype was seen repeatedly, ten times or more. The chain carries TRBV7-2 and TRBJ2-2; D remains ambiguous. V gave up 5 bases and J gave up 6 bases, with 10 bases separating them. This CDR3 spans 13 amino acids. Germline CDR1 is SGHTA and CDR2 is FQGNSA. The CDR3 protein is CASSGIPAGELFF. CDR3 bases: TGTGCCAGCAGCGGTATCCCGGCCGGGGAGCTGTTTTTT.

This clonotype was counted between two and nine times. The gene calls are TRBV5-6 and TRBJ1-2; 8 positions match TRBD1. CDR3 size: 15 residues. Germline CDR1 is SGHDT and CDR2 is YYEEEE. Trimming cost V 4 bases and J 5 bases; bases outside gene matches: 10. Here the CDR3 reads CASSHGQGLFYGYTF. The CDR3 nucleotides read TGTGCCAGCAGCCACGGACAGGGACTGTTTTATGGCTACACCTTC.

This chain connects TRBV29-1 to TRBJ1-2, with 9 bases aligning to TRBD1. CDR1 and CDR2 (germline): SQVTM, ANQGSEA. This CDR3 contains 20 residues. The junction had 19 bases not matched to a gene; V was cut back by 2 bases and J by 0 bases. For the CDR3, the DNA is TGCAGCGTTGAAACTCAGATAGCACGGGACAGGGATTTAACTAACTATGGCTACACCTTC. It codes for CSVETQIARDRDLTNYGYTF.

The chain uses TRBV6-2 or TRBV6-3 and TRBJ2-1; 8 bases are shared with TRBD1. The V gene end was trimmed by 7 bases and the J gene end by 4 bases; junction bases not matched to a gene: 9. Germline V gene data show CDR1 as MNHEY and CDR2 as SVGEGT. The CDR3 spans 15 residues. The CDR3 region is CASTYGDRSYNEQFF. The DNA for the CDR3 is TGTGCCAGCACTTATGGGGACAGGAGTTACAATGAGCAGTTCTTC.

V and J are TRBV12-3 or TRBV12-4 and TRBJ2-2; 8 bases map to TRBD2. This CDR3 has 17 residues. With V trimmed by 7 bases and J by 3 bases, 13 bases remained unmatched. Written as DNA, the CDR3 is TGTGCCAGCAATATCGCAGGGTTCGGGGGGGACACCGGGGAGCTGTTTTTT. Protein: CASNIAGFGGDTGELFF.

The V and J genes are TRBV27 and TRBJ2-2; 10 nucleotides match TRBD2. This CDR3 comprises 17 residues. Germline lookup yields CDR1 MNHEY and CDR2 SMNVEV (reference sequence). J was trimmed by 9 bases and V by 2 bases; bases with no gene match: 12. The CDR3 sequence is CASSLPASGGAHRELFF. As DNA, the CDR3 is TGTGCCAGCAGTTTACCGGCGAGCGGGGGGGCCCACCGGGAGCTGTTTTTT.

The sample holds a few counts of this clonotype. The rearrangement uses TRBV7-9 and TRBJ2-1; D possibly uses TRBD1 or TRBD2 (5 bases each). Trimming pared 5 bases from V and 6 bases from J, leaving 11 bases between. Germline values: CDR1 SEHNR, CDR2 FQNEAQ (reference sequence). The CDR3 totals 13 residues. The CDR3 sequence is CASSPGRINEQFF. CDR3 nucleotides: TGTGCCAGCAGCCCGGGACGGATCAATGAGCAGTTCTTC.

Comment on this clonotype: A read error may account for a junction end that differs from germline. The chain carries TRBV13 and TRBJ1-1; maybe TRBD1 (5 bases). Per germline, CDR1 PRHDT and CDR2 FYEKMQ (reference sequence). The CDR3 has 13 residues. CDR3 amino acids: CASRDTLNAEAFF. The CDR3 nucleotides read TGTGCCAGCAGGGACACTCTGAACGCTGAAGCTTTCTTT.

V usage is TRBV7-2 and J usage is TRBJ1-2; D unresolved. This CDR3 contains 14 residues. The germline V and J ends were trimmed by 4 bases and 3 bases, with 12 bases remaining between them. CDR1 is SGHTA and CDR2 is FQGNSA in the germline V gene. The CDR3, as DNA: TGTGCCAGCAGCTACCCAGGTCTTTACTATGGCTACACCTTC. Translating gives CASSYPGLYYGYTF.

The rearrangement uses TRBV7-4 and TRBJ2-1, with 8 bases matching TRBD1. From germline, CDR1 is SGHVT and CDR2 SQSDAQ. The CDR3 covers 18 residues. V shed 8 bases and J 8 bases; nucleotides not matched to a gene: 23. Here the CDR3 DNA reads TGTGCCAGCGTTGAGACAGGGGCTGGAGGGGAGGCAAGGGATGAGCAGTTCTTC. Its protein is CASVETGAGGEARDEQFF.

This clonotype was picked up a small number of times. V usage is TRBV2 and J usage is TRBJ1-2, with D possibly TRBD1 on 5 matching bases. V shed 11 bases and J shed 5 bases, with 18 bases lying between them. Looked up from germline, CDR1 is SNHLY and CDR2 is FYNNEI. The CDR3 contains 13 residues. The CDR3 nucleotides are TGTGCCGTTCCCGGCTCAGGGACTTATGGCTACACCTTC. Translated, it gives CAVPGSGTYGYTF.

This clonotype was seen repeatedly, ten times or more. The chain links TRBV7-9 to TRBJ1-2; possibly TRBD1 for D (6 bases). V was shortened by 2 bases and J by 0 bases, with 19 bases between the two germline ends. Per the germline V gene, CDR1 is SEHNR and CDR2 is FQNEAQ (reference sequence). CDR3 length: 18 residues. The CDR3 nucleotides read TGTGCCAGCAGCTTAAGGACGGGGGCCAGGACATCTAACTATGGCTACACCTTC. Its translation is CASSLRTGARTSNYGYTF. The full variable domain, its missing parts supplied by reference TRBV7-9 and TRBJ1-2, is DTGVSQNPRHKITKRGQNVTFRCDPISEHNRLYWYRQTLGQGPEFLTYFQNEAQLEKSRLLSDRFSAERPKGSFSTLEIQRTEQGDSAMYLCASSLRTGARTSNYGYTFGSGTRLTVV.

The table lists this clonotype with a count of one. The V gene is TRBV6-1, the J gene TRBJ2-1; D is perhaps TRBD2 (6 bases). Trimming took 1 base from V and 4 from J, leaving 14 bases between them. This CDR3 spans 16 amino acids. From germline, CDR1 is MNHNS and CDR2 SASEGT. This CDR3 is CASSEDGAGSYNEQFF. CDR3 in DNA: TGTGCCAGCAGTGAAGACGGGGCGGGGTCGTACAATGAGCAGTTCTTC.